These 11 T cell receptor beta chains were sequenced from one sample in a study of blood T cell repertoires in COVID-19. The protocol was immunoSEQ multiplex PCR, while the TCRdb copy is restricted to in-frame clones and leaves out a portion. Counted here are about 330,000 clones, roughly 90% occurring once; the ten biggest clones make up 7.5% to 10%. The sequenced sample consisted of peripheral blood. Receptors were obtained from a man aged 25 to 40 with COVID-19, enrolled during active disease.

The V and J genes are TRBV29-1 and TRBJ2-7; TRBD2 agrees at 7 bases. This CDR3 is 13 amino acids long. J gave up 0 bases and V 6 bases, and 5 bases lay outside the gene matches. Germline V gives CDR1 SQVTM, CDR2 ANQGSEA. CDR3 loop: CSVMTSLSYEQYF. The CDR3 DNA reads TGCAGCGTCATGACTAGCCTCTCCTACGAGCAGTACTTC.

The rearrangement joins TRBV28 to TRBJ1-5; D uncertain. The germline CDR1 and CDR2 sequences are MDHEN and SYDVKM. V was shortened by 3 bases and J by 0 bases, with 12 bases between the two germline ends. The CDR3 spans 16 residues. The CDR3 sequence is CASSLSGYYSNQPQHF. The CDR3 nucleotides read TGTGCCAGCAGTTTGTCCGGGTACTATAGCAATCAGCCCCAGCATTTT. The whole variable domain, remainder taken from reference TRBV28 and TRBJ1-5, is DVKVTQSSRYLVKRTGEKVFLECVQDMDHENMFWYRQDPGLGLRLIYFSYDVKMKEKGDIPEGYSVSREKKERFSLILESASTNQTSMYLCASSLSGYYSNQPQHFGDGTRLSIL.

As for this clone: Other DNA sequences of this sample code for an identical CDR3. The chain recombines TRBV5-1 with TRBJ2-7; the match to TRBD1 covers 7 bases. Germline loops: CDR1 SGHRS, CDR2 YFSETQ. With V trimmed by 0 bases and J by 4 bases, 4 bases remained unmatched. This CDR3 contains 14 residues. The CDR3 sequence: CASSLGQGSYEQYF. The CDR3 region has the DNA TGCGCCAGCAGCTTGGGACAGGGTAGTTACGAGCAGTACTTC.

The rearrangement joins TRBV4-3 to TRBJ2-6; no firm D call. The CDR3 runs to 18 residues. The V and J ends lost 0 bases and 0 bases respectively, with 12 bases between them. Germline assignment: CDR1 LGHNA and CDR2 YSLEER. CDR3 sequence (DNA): TGCGCCAGCAGCCAAGAAGGAGACGCCCGCTCTGGGGCCAACGTCCTGACTTTC. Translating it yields CASSQEGDARSGANVLTF.

The CDR3 protein is CASSLKGGTYRGTEAFF. CDR3 in DNA: TGTGCCAGCAGTTTAAAAGGGGGGACATACAGGGGTACTGAAGCTTTCTTT. V usage is TRBV27 and J usage is TRBJ1-1; 7 bases line up with TRBD1. Trimming removed 2 bases from V and 5 bases from J; junction bases left unmatched: 14. Germline V lookup: CDR1 MNHEY, CDR2 SMNVEV (reference sequence). The CDR3 totals 17 residues.

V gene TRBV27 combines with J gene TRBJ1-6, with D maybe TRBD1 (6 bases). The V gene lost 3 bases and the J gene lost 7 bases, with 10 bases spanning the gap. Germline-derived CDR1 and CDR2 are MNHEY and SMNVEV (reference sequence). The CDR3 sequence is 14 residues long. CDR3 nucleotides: TGTGCCAGCAGTTTCTTGGACAGCAATTCACCCCTCCACTTT. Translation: CASSFLDSNSPLHF.

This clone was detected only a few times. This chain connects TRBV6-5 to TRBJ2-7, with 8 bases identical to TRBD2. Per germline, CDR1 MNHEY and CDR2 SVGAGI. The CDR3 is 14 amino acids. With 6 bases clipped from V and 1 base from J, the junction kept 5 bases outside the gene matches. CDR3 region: CASSGGGESYEQYF. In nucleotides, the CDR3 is TGTGCCAGCAGCGGGGGGGGAGAGTCCTACGAGCAGTACTTC.

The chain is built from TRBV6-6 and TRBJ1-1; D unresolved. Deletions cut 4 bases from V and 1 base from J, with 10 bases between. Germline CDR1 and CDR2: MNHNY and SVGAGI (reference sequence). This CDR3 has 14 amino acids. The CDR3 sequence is CASSFLDRNTEAFF. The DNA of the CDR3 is TGTGCCAGCAGTTTCTTAGATCGGAACACTGAAGCTTTCTTT.

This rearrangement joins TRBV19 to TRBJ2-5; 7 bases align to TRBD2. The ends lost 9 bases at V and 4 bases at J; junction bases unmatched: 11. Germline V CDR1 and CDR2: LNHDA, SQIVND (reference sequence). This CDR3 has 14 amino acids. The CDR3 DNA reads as TGTGCCAGCAGCGGGACCGCAATCGGAGAGACCCAGTACTTC. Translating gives CASSGTAIGETQYF.

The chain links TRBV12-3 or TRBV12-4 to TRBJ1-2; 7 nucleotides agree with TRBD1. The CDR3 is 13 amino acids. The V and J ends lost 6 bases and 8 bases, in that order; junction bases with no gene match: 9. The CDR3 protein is CASSPAGGMGYTF. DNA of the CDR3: TGTGCCAGCAGCCCGGCAGGGGGAATGGGCTACACCTTC.

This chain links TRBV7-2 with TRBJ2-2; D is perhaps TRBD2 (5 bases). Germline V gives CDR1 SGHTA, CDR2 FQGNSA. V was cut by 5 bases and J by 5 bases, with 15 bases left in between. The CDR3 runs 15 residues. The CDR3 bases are TGTGCCAGCAGCCCCTTTGTTGGCGGGACCGGGGAGCTGTTTTTT. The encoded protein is CASSPFVGGTGELFF.